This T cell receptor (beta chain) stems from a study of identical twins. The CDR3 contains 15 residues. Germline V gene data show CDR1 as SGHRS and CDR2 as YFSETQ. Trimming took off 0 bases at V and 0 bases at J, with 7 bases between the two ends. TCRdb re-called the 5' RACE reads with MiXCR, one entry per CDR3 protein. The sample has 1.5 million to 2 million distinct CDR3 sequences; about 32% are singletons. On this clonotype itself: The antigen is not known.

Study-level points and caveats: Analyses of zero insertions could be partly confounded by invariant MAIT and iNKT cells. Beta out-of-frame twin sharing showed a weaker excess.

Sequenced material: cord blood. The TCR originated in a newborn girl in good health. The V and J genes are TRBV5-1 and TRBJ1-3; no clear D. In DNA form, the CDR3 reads TGCGCCAGCAGCTTGGACCAGAGCTCTGGAAACACCATATATTTT. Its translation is CASSLDQSSGNTIYF.